This entry lists 21 T cell receptor beta chains sequenced from one sample in a study of blood T cell repertoires in COVID-19. Measured with immunoSEQ multiplex PCR; TCRdb has only the in-frame clones, and not every one. The sample carries over 95,000 clones, about four fifths recorded once. The sample consisted of peripheral blood. These receptors were collected from a middle-aged woman with acute or convalescent COVID-19.

J is TRBJ1-3 and V is TRBV15, with D possibly matching TRBD1 (5 bases). CDR1 LNHNV and CDR2 YYDKDF come from the germline V gene (reference sequence). The V and J ends lost 5 bases and 5 bases respectively, with 13 bases between them. CDR3 length: 14 amino acids. The CDR3 spells CATSPRRGRNTIYF. For the CDR3, the DNA is TGTGCCACCAGCCCCCGCCGGGGGAGAAACACCATATATTTT.

This clone turned up a few times. V is TRBV20-1 and J is TRBJ1-1; the D is unclear. Germline V gives CDR1 DFQATT, CDR2 SNEGSKA (reference sequence). The ends were cut back, 6 bases at V and 1 base at J, with 6 bases in the middle. The CDR3 contains 11 residues. CDR3 region: CSAPRNTEAFF. The CDR3 nucleotides are TGCAGTGCCCCGCGGAACACTGAAGCTTTCTTT.

The V and J genes are TRBV19 and TRBJ1-2; 9 nucleotides line up with TRBD1. Germline lookup yields CDR1 LNHDA and CDR2 SQIVND (reference sequence). The length of the CDR3 is 15 residues. V gave up 5 bases and J gave up 4 bases; unmatched junction bases: 8. CDR3 loop: CASSVRDRVIYGYTF. The CDR3 DNA follows: TGTGCCAGTAGTGTCCGGGACAGGGTTATCTATGGCTACACCTTC. Looking up the rest from reference TRBV19 and TRBJ1-2 gives the full variable domain: DGGITQSPKYLFRKEGQNVTLSCEQNLNHDAMYWYRQDPGQGLRLIYYSQIVNDFQKGDIAEGYSVSREKKESFPLTVTSAQKNPTAFYLCASSVRDRVIYGYTFGSGTRLTVV.

The rearrangement links TRBV28 to TRBJ1-2; D is uncertain. Trimming took off 8 bases at V and 3 bases at J, with 7 bases between the two ends. The CDR3 totals 11 residues. Germline V gene data show CDR1 as MDHEN and CDR2 as SYDVKM. The CDR3 region is CASRVDYGYTF. CDR3 bases: TGTGCCAGCCGGGTGGACTATGGCTACACCTTC.

The V gene is TRBV6-6, the J gene TRBJ2-1; 7 nucleotides align to TRBD2. Looked up from germline, CDR1 is MNHNY and CDR2 is SVGAGI (reference sequence). This CDR3 spans 15 amino acids. J lost 4 bases, V lost 0 bases, and 3 bases had no gene match. The CDR3 DNA reads TGTGCCAGCAGTTACTCGGCGGGGGTTTACAATGAGCAGTTCTTC. It codes for CASSYSAGVYNEQFF.

The chain links TRBV5-1 to TRBJ1-5; TRBD1 agrees at 7 bases. The CDR3 has 15 residues. CDR1 is SGHRS and CDR2 is YFSETQ in the germline V gene. With 0 bases clipped from V and 3 bases from J, the junction kept 3 bases outside the gene matches. The CDR3 region is CASSLGGQINQPQHF. CDR3 sequence (DNA): TGCGCCAGCAGCTTGGGGGGACAGATCAATCAGCCCCAGCATTTT.

V and J are TRBV19 and TRBJ1-6, with D possibly matching TRBD1 (6 bases). The CDR3 totals 13 residues. Germline V lookup: CDR1 LNHDA, CDR2 SQIVND (reference sequence). V was shortened by 6 bases and J by 11 bases, with 14 bases between the two germline ends. DNA for the CDR3: TGTGCCAGTAGGAACAGGGAAGGAACACCCCTCCACTTT. Its translation is CASRNREGTPLHF. The complete variable domain, with remaining parts taken from reference TRBV19 and TRBJ1-6, reads DGGITQSPKYLFRKEGQNVTLSCEQNLNHDAMYWYRQDPGQGLRLIYYSQIVNDFQKGDIAEGYSVSREKKESFPLTVTSAQKNPTAFYLCASRNREGTPLHFGNGTRLTVT.

The table lists this clone with a few counts. This chain connects TRBV30 to TRBJ1-1, with 10 positions matching TRBD1. This CDR3 contains 12 residues. Germline CDR1 GTSNPN, CDR2 SVGIG (reference sequence). The J segment lost 11 bases and the V segment lost 7 bases, leaving 10 bases of the junction unmatched. The CDR3 region is CAFDRGRDTAFF. CDR3 nucleotide sequence: TGTGCCTTCGACAGGGGGCGCGATACGGCTTTCTTT.

This clone was counted once. The chain uses TRBV6-5 and TRBJ1-6; 7 bases match TRBD1. The CDR3 is 13 amino acids. Germline-derived CDR1 and CDR2 are MNHEY and SVGAGI. The junction had 2 bases not matched to a gene; V was cut back by 7 bases and J by 5 bases. The CDR3 loop reads CASNRGDNSPLHF. Written as DNA, the CDR3 is TGTGCCAGCAACAGGGGCGATAATTCACCCCTCCACTTT.

This clone was seen a single time. This chain links TRBV27 with TRBJ1-1; tentatively, D is TRBD1 (6 bases). V was shortened by 3 bases and J by 3 bases, with 11 bases between the two germline ends. The CDR3 extends over 14 amino acids. Germline CDR1 and CDR2: MNHEY and SMNVEV (reference sequence). CDR3 protein: CASSFTGRDTEAFF. CDR3 nucleotide sequence: TGTGCCAGCAGTTTTACAGGGAGGGACACTGAAGCTTTCTTT.

V usage is TRBV4-2 and J usage is TRBJ2-7; TRBD1 is a possible D gene (6 bases). Trimming cost V 1 base and J 2 bases, with 12 bases left between them. CDR1 and CDR2 (germline): LGHNA, YNFKEQ. There are 15 residues in the CDR3. This CDR3 reads CASSQVGTGTYEQYF. The CDR3 DNA sequence: TGTGCCAGCAGCCAAGTGGGAACAGGGACCTACGAGCAGTACTTC.

The V and J genes are TRBV5-1 and TRBJ1-3, with D maybe TRBD1 (5 bases). Germline CDR1 reads SGHRS; CDR2 reads YFSETQ. V shed 0 bases and J shed 1 base, with 20 bases lying between them. This CDR3 contains 19 residues. This CDR3 reads CASSLAPQGGLVSGNTIYF. The CDR3 nucleotides read TGCGCCAGCAGCTTGGCCCCCCAGGGCGGCTTGGTATCTGGAAACACCATATATTTT.

CDR3 nucleotides: TGCGCCAGCAGTGGGGCGGGACTAGGTTCCCTCCAAGAGACCCAGTACTTC. Protein: CASSGAGLGSLQETQYF. The genes are TRBV10-1 and TRBJ2-5; 8 nucleotides match TRBD2. The CDR3 length is 17 residues. Trimming took 4 bases from V and 1 from J; bases not matched to a gene: 11. The germline gives CDR1 WNHNN, CDR2 SYGVQD (reference sequence).

This clone came up a few times. This chain links TRBV29-1 with TRBJ2-3; possibly TRBD1 for D (8 bases). The ends were cut back, 8 bases at V and 6 bases at J, with 21 bases in the middle. Germline lookup yields CDR1 SQVTM and CDR2 ANQGSEA. The CDR3 spans 14 residues. The CDR3: CSINRGGTSDTQYF. CDR3 in DNA: TGCAGCATTAACAGGGGGGGGACGTCTGATACGCAGTATTTT.

The chain is built from TRBV19 and TRBJ1-5, with 9 bases identical to TRBD1. Trimming removed 3 bases from V and 3 bases from J; junction bases left unmatched: 3. The CDR3 sequence is 15 residues long. CDR1 is LNHDA and CDR2 is SQIVND in the germline V gene (reference sequence). CDR3 sequence (DNA): TGTGCCAGTAGTATCCGGACAGGGGACAATCAGCCCCAGCATTTT. Amino acid sequence: CASSIRTGDNQPQHF.

This chain uses TRBV9 with TRBJ2-7; 7 nucleotides line up with TRBD1. Germline V lookup: CDR1 SGDLS, CDR2 YYNGEE. The CDR3 length is 16 residues. Trimming took 2 bases from V and 3 from J; bases not matched to a gene: 11. As DNA, the CDR3 is TGTGCCAGCAGCGTGTCAGGACAGGCAGGAATCTACGAGCAGTACTTC. Its protein product is CASSVSGQAGIYEQYF.

The rearrangement joins TRBV7-7 to TRBJ2-5; 8 positions agree with TRBD1. J was trimmed by 6 bases and V by 1 base; bases with no gene match: 13. This CDR3 is 17 amino acids long. Germline CDR1 reads SSHAT; CDR2 reads FNYEAQ (reference sequence). Here the CDR3 reads CASSLGLDRGVGKTQYF. The CDR3 coding sequence is TGTGCCAGCAGCTTAGGACTCGACAGGGGCGTGGGAAAGACCCAGTACTTC.

This clone was observed a handful of times. The same CDR3 is also encoded by other DNA sequences in this sample. This chain joins TRBV9 and TRBJ2-2; 9 nucleotides align to TRBD2. This CDR3 region has 15 residues. The germline gives CDR1 SGDLS, CDR2 YYNGEE. The V gene end was trimmed by 5 bases and the J gene end by 4 bases; junction bases not matched to a gene: 6. The CDR3 protein is CASRKTSGGTGELFF. The CDR3 nucleotides read TGTGCCAGCAGAAAGACTAGCGGAGGCACCGGGGAGCTGTTTTTT. Filled out from reference TRBV9 and TRBJ2-2, the complete variable domain reads DSGVTQTPKHLITATGQRVTLRCSPRSGDLSVYWYQQSLDQGLQFLIQYYNGEERAKGNILERFSAQQFPDLHSELNLSSLELGDSALYFCASRKTSGGTGELFFGEGSRLTVL.

This clone has a single count. The J gene is TRBJ1-3, the V gene TRBV4-3, with 9 positions matching TRBD1. CDR3 length equals 17 residues. V shed 4 bases, J shed 4 bases, and the junction held 11 bases outside the gene matches. Germline CDR1 and CDR2: LGHNA and YSLEER. CDR3 loop: CASSPVGTGGSGNTIYF. In DNA form, the CDR3 reads TGCGCCAGCAGCCCAGTTGGAACAGGGGGCTCGGGAAACACCATATATTTT.

Concerning this clone: At one end the junction does not follow the germline gene, possibly because of a read error. This chain uses TRBV2 with TRBJ2-7; tentative D call: TRBD1 (6 bases). CDR3 size: 14 residues. The germline CDR1 and CDR2 sequences are SNHLY and FYNNEI. The CDR3 region has the DNA TGTGCCAGCAGAGAAGGGCAGGGGACCTACGAGCAGTACTTC. This codes for CASREGQGTYEQYF.

As concerns this clone: Other nucleotide sequences in the sample specify the same CDR3. The chain joins TRBV2 to TRBJ2-7, with D tentatively TRBD1 (5 bases). V dropped 7 bases and J dropped 4 bases, with 11 bases sitting between them. Germline V lookup: CDR1 SNHLY, CDR2 FYNNEI. The length of the CDR3 is 12 residues. The CDR3 DNA reads as TGTGCCAGCAAGGCAGGGCGATACGAGCAGTACTTC. It yields the protein CASKAGRYEQYF. The full variable domain, its missing parts supplied by reference TRBV2 and TRBJ2-7, is EPEVTQTPSHQVTQMGQEVILRCVPISNHLYFYWYRQILGQKVEFLVSFYNNEISEKSEIFDDQFSVERPDGSNFTLKIRSTKLEDSAMYFCASKAGRYEQYFGPGTRLTVT.